The TCR beta chain described here comes from a study of blood T cell repertoires in COVID-19. Study at large: From the United States, Italy and Spain came samples of acute and convalescent COVID-19. In each case, the material was cDNA or gDNA derived from T cells, B-cell-depleted T cells, or PBMCs.

Looked up from germline, CDR1 is SGHRS and CDR2 is YFSETQ. The CDR3 length is 15 residues. Germline trimming cut 0 bases from V and 2 bases from J; bases unmatched to any gene: 3. In the authors' workflow: Amplifying reference gene primers gave estimates of nucleated cell counts. Sequencing used immunoSEQ multiplex PCR; TCRdb keeps in-frame clones, though not all of them. The D gene and trimming were derived from the DNA, and the V and J assignments and clone size from that table. The table shows under 500,000 clones, with roughly 90% occurring only once. The TCR comes from a woman aged 25 to 39 with acute or convalescent COVID-19. The chain is built from TRBV5-1 and TRBJ2-5; 8 nucleotides match TRBD2. Sequencing was done on a sample of peripheral blood. DNA of the CDR3: TGCGCCAGCAGCTTGGGGGGACTAGATCAAGAGACCCAGTACTTC. Protein: CASSLGGLDQETQYF.